The clone carrying this T cell receptor beta chain was detected many times. Its antigen is currently unknown. RNA transcripts gave rise to amplified TCR beta CDR3 regions. Using the HTBI primer set, a first-round RT-PCR was run on the TCR CDR3. MiXCR, run by TCRdb on the multiplex PCR reads, gives a single entry per CDR3 protein. Found here are hundreds of thousands of distinct CDR3 sequences, 16% of them singletons; the top ten hold under 20%. This record belongs to a study of T cells in Graves' hyperthyroidism and ophthalmopathy. V dropped 1 base and J dropped 1 base, with 18 bases sitting between them. Germline V gives CDR1 LGHDT, CDR2 YNNKEL (reference sequence). This CDR3 has 18 amino acids. Study-wide results and caveats: For ophthalmopathy, model prediction preceded onset by a median about 6.4 months.

This TCR derives from a woman aged 18-29 years with Graves' hyperthyroidism. This chain connects TRBV3-1 to TRBJ2-3; D is uncertain. The sequenced material came from blood. This CDR3 reads CASSQGDLGPTRTDTQYF. CDR3 DNA: TGTGCCAGCAGCCAAGGAGATCTTGGTCCTACGCGCACAGATACGCAGTATTTT.